The source of this TCR beta chain is a study of Ad26.COV2.S vaccination and SARS-CoV-2 variants. This table comes from immunoSEQ multiplex PCR, and its TCRdb copy is limited to in-frame clones, with some not included. Of a few hundred thousand clones in the sample, more than 75% were seen once. V was pared by 5 bases and J by 0 bases, with 17 bases between. Looked up from germline, CDR1 is LGHDT and CDR2 is YNNKEL (reference sequence). The CDR3 contains 16 residues. Details on this clone: The antigen is unknown.

Study observations and caveats: Post-vaccination breadth of spike-specific CD8+ and CD4+ T cell responses was reportedly substantial. Responses of T cells in total may have been underestimated by the TCR breadth and depth analyses.

Treatment defined: roughly 19 received Ad26.COV2.S at low or high dose, single or two shots; several received placebo; per-sample allocation not given. Samples were taken on day 63 after the first vaccine or placebo injection. This sequence was found in a person between 18 and 65 years old who received the Ad26.COV2.S COVID-19 vaccine or a placebo. The chain has TRBV3-1 (or the pseudogene TRBV3-2) and TRBJ2-7; D unclear. The sample here was peripheral blood, taken in a trial of Ad26.COV2.S vaccine versus placebo. The CDR3 coding sequence is TGTGCCAGCAGCGCTTCGGTACCACTGAGCTCCTACGAGCAGTACTTC. Translating gives CASSASVPLSSYEQYF.